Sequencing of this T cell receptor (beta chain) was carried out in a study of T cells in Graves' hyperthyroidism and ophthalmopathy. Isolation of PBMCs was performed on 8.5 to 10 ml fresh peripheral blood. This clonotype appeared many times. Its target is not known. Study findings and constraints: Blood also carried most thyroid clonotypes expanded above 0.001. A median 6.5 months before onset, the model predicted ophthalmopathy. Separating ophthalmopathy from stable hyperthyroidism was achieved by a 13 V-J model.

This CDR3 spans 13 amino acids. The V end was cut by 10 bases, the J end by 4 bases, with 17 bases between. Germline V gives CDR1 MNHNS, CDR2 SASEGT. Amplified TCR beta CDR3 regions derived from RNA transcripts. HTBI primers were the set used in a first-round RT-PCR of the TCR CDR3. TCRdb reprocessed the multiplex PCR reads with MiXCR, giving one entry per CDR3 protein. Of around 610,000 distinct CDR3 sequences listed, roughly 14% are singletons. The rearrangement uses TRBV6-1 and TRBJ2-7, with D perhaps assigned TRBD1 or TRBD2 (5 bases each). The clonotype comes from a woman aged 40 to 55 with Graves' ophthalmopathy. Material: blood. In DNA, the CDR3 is TGTGCCACCAAAGAAGAGGGGTGGTACGAGCAGTACTTC. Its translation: CATKEEGWYEQYF.